These 30 T cell receptor beta chains were sequenced from one sample in a study of blood T cell repertoires in COVID-19. Profiled with immunoSEQ multiplex PCR; TCRdb holds only in-frame clones, not every one. The sample lists under 170,000 clones; approximately 88% were seen once. Sequenced input: peripheral blood. The receptors shown here come from a man aged 70 or older with acute or convalescent COVID-19.

The CDR3 region is CASSYGAASSYEQYF. As DNA, the CDR3 is TGTGCCAGCAGTTACGGGGCCGCGAGCTCCTACGAGCAGTACTTC. This chain links TRBV6-2 or TRBV6-3 with TRBJ2-7, with a weak D call TRBD1 (5 bases). There are 15 residues in the CDR3. Germline V gives CDR1 MNHEY, CDR2 SVGEGT. V lost 2 bases, J lost 0 bases, and 11 bases lay in between.

The chain links TRBV3-1 (or the pseudogene TRBV3-2) to TRBJ1-2, with TRBD1 matching 12 bases. Germline-derived CDR1 and CDR2 are LGHDT and YNNKEL (reference sequence). The CDR3 loop spans 20 amino acids. Trimming took 1 base from V and 4 from J; bases not matched to a gene: 16. The CDR3 bases are TGTGCCAGCAGCCAAGGGGTAGCTGGGACAGGGGGCGTACTGGGCTATGGCTACACCTTC. Encoded protein: CASSQGVAGTGGVLGYGYTF.

The chain is built from TRBV6-5 and TRBJ1-6; a weak D match, TRBD1 (5 bases). V was clipped by 7 bases and J by 5 bases, with 12 bases between them. The CDR3 is 14 amino acids. Germline V gene lookup returns CDR1 MNHEY and CDR2 SVGAGI. CDR3: CASTRSTDNSPLHF. CDR3 bases: TGTGCCAGCACCAGATCGACAGATAATTCACCCCTCCACTTT.

V gene TRBV7-3 combines with J gene TRBJ2-7, with 7 bases aligning to TRBD2. This CDR3 comprises 15 residues. From germline, CDR1 is SGHTA and CDR2 FQGTGA. V trimming: 3 bases; J trimming: 2 bases; junction bases outside the gene matches: 7. The CDR3 nucleotides read TGTGCCAGCAGCTTGCGTTCTAGCGGAACCTACGAGCAGTACTTC. Translation gives CASSLRSSGTYEQYF.

This clone was detected only a few times. The gene calls are TRBV2 and TRBJ1-2; 7 bases line up with TRBD1. CDR3 length: 13 amino acids. Germline V gene lookup returns CDR1 SNHLY and CDR2 FYNNEI. V lost 0 bases and J lost 6; bases outside the gene matches: 1. The DNA for the CDR3 is TGTGCCAGCAGTGAAGCCAGGGGGGATGGCTACACCTTC. Translated: CASSEARGDGYTF.

This chain uses TRBV20-1 with TRBJ2-3; D unclear. Trimming removed 3 bases from V and 6 bases from J, with 7 bases in between. The V gene's germline CDR1 is DFQATT and CDR2 SNEGSKA (reference sequence). The CDR3 spans 11 residues. As DNA, the CDR3 is TGCAGTGCTAGGCCAGCGGATACGCAGTATTTT. Its protein is CSARPADTQYF.

V gene TRBV3-1 (or the pseudogene TRBV3-2) combines with J gene TRBJ2-1, with a possible D match to TRBD2 (6 bases). Germline assignment: CDR1 LGHDT and CDR2 YNNKEL (reference sequence). V was clipped by 3 bases and J by 12 bases, with 9 bases between them. The CDR3 is made up of 11 amino acids. CDR3 DNA sequence: TGTGCCAGCAGCCACCGGGGACTGCAGTTCTTC. It codes for CASSHRGLQFF.

This clone was detected a few times. Different DNA sequences within this sample yield the same CDR3. The chain recombines TRBV5-1 with TRBJ2-6, with D uncertain. Trimming shortened V by 5 bases and J by 0 bases, and 12 bases separated the two germline ends. The CDR3 totals 16 residues. The germline V gene encodes CDR1 SGHRS and CDR2 YFSETQ. In DNA form, the CDR3 reads TGCGCCAGCAGTCTTGTGGGCTCCTCTGGGGCCAACGTCCTGACTTTC. Residues: CASSLVGSSGANVLTF.

The chain employs TRBV5-1 and TRBJ1-5, with D maybe TRBD1 (6 bases). Germline CDR1 SGHRS, CDR2 YFSETQ. Between the trimmed V and J ends, which lost 1 base and 4 bases, there was a span of 15 bases. CDR3 length: 16 amino acids. In DNA, the CDR3 is TGCGCCAGCAGCTTGTTCCCGGACAGTAAGAATCAGCCCCAGCATTTT. Protein sequence: CASSLFPDSKNQPQHF.

This clone was recorded once. This chain uses TRBV27 with TRBJ2-2; D is possibly TRBD1 (6 bases). CDR1 and CDR2 from the germline V gene are MNHEY and SMNVEV (reference sequence). The CDR3 extends over 15 amino acids. The V gene lost 5 bases and the J gene lost 1 base, with 11 bases spanning the gap. CDR3 nucleotide sequence: TGTGCCAGCAGTGGACAACAGGGGAACACCGGGGAGCTGTTTTTT. Its translation is CASSGQQGNTGELFF.

This chain connects TRBV18 to TRBJ2-3, with D possibly being TRBD2 (6 bases). There are 15 residues in the CDR3. Germline assignment: CDR1 KGHSH and CDR2 LQKENI. V shed 8 bases and J shed 2 bases, with 17 bases lying between them. DNA of the CDR3: TGTGCCAGCCACGAAGCGGGCCGAGTCACAGATACGCAGTATTTT. Protein sequence: CASHEAGRVTDTQYF. The variable domain in full, with the rest retrieved from reference TRBV18 and TRBJ2-3, is NAGVMQNPRHLVRRRGQEARLRCSPMKGHSHVYWYRQLPEEGLKFMVYLQKENIIDESGMPKERFSAEFPKEGPSILRIQQVVRGDSAAYFCASHEAGRVTDTQYFGPGTRLTVL.

This clone was counted a few times. Other DNA sequences from this sample encode an identical CDR3 as well. The CDR3 loop reads CAWSVQGLDGYTF. The CDR3 DNA sequence: TGTGCCTGGAGTGTGCAGGGGCTGGATGGCTACACCTTC. The rearrangement links TRBV30 to TRBJ1-2, with D perhaps TRBD1 (6 bases). The V end was cut by 0 bases, the J end by 6 bases, with 11 bases between. This CDR3 comprises 13 residues. Germline assignment: CDR1 GTSNPN and CDR2 SVGIG (reference sequence). Drawing the rest from reference TRBV30 and TRBJ1-2, the complete variable domain is SQTIHQWPATLVQPVGSPLSLECTVEGTSNPNLYWYRQAAGRGLQLLFYSVGIGQISSEVPQNLSASRPQDRQFILSSKKLLLSDSGFYLCAWSVQGLDGYTFGSGTRLTVV.

The J gene is TRBJ2-1, the V gene TRBV9, with 8 bases matching TRBD2. Germline values: CDR1 SGDLS, CDR2 YYNGEE. Trimming removed 0 bases from V and 2 bases from J; junction bases left unmatched: 4. The CDR3 consists of 16 residues. The CDR3 loop reads CASSVVGAGAYNEQFF. The CDR3 bases are TGTGCCAGCAGCGTAGTAGGAGCGGGGGCCTACAATGAGCAGTTCTTC.

The rearrangement links TRBV7-9 to TRBJ2-3; 8 nucleotides line up with TRBD2. The germline CDR1 and CDR2 sequences are SEHNR and FQNEAQ (reference sequence). The ends lost 3 bases at V and 2 bases at J; junction bases unmatched: 4. The CDR3 runs to 15 residues. CDR3 DNA: TGTGCCAGCAGCTTTCTAGCGGGCACCACAGATACGCAGTATTTT. Translation: CASSFLAGTTDTQYF.

This chain links TRBV7-9 with TRBJ2-3; tentative D call: TRBD1 (6 bases). The CDR3 contains 17 residues. V was pared by 3 bases and J by 1 base, with 17 bases between. Germline V gene sequence: CDR1 SEHNR, CDR2 FQNEAQ (reference sequence). CDR3 in DNA: TGTGCCAGCAGCTTTTCAACTATGGCAGGGGGCACAGATACGCAGTATTTT. Protein: CASSFSTMAGGTDTQYF.

The CDR3 is CASSFAGSEKLFF. Written as DNA, the CDR3 is TGTGCCAGCAGCTTTGCTGGTAGCGAAAAACTGTTTTTT. The gene calls are TRBV12-1 and TRBJ1-4. TRBV12-1 is a recognized pseudogene. The CDR3 contains 13 residues.

The chain is built from TRBV28 and TRBJ1-2, with D maybe TRBD1 (5 bases). V lost 5 bases and J 3 bases, leaving 13 bases between the germline ends. Germline V gene sequence: CDR1 MDHEN, CDR2 SYDVKM. The CDR3 is made up of 14 amino acids. This CDR3 is CASSPPRGYYGYTF. The CDR3 DNA is TGTGCCAGCAGTCCCCCGCGGGGGTACTATGGCTACACCTTC.

V and J are TRBV6-6 and TRBJ1-2; 7 bases agree with TRBD1. The CDR3 loop spans 13 amino acids. The V gene's germline CDR1 is MNHNY and CDR2 SVGAGI (reference sequence). The V gene end was trimmed by 7 bases and the J gene end by 6 bases; junction bases not matched to a gene: 8. This CDR3 reads CASKLRDRDGYTF. The CDR3 DNA reads TGTGCCAGCAAATTGAGAGACAGGGATGGCTACACCTTC.

The chain recombines TRBV2 with TRBJ2-7; 8 bases align to TRBD1. Trimming removed 7 bases from V and 3 bases from J; junction bases left unmatched: 11. Germline CDR1 reads SNHLY; CDR2 reads FYNNEI. The length of the CDR3 is 15 residues. The CDR3, as DNA: TGTGCCAGCAAGGACAGGGAGTTGGGAAACTACGAGCAGTACTTC. This codes for CASKDRELGNYEQYF. Full variable domain (remainder filled in from reference TRBV2 and TRBJ2-7): EPEVTQTPSHQVTQMGQEVILRCVPISNHLYFYWYRQILGQKVEFLVSFYNNEISEKSEIFDDQFSVERPDGSNFTLKIRSTKLEDSAMYFCASKDRELGNYEQYFGPGTRLTVT.

This clone has only one observation. The chain combines TRBV6-5 with TRBJ1-2; 7 bases are a match to TRBD1. V shed 5 bases and J 2 bases; nucleotides not matched to a gene: 8. The CDR3 consists of 15 residues. Germline values: CDR1 MNHEY, CDR2 SVGAGI. CDR3 amino acids: CASSPTSGGNYGYTF. The CDR3 DNA reads TGTGCCAGCAGTCCTACCTCAGGGGGGAACTATGGCTACACCTTC.

Only a few counts were recorded for this clone. The V call is TRBV19, the J call TRBJ2-2, with 8 positions matching TRBD1. The germline gives CDR1 LNHDA, CDR2 SQIVND (reference sequence). CDR3 size: 13 residues. Trimming at V came to 5 bases and at J to 5 bases, leaving 1 base not matched to a gene. The CDR3 DNA is TGTGCCAGTAGTCGACAGGGGACCGGGGAGCTGTTTTTT. Encoded protein: CASSRQGTGELFF.

The V and J genes are TRBV19 and TRBJ2-1; maybe TRBD2 (5 bases). CDR3 size: 14 residues. Germline CDR1 reads LNHDA; CDR2 reads SQIVND (reference sequence). V was cut by 1 base and J by 4 bases, with 8 bases left in between. CDR3 DNA sequence: TGTGCCAGTAGTATAGGGGCGGGTTACAATGAGCAGTTCTTC. The encoded protein is CASSIGAGYNEQFF. Based on the CDR3 plus reference TRBV19 and TRBJ2-1, the full variable domain is DGGITQSPKYLFRKEGQNVTLSCEQNLNHDAMYWYRQDPGQGLRLIYYSQIVNDFQKGDIAEGYSVSREKKESFPLTVTSAQKNPTAFYLCASSIGAGYNEQFFGPGTRLTVL.

The chain combines TRBV5-1 with TRBJ1-4; 10 bases align to TRBD1. This CDR3 comprises 17 residues. V was clipped by 3 bases and J by 0 bases; unmatched bases: 5. Germline loops: CDR1 SGHRS, CDR2 YFSETQ. The CDR3 DNA reads as TGCGCCAGCAGCTGGACAGGGGGACCGGCAACTAATGAAAAACTGTTTTTT. As protein: CASSWTGGPATNEKLFF.

The genes are TRBV5-1 and TRBJ2-5; weak D call: TRBD1 (6 bases). V lost 8 bases and J lost 7, with 12 bases in between. This CDR3 region has 11 residues. Germline CDR1 and CDR2: SGHRS and YFSETQ. CDR3 sequence reads: CASGDTGTQYF. For the CDR3, the DNA is TGCGCCAGTGGGGACACGGGGACCCAGTACTTC.

The V gene is TRBV11-1, the J gene TRBJ1-1, with TRBD1 matching 8 bases. This CDR3 has 13 residues. Germline V CDR1 and CDR2: SGHAT, FQDESV (reference sequence). V shed 5 bases and J 4 bases; nucleotides not matched to a gene: 3. In nucleotides, the CDR3 is TGTGCCAGCAGCCTGGACAGGGTCACTGAAGCTTTCTTT. The encoded protein is CASSLDRVTEAFF. The whole variable domain, filled in from reference TRBV11-1 and TRBJ1-1, reads EAEVAQSPRYKITEKSQAVAFWCDPISGHATLYWYRQILGQGPELLVQFQDESVVDDSQLPKDRFSAERLKGVDSTLKIQPAELGDSAMYLCASSLDRVTEAFFGQGTRLTVV.

This chain connects TRBV5-6 to TRBJ1-6; the D gene is possibly TRBD1 (6 bases). The CDR3 totals 14 residues. Germline-derived CDR1 and CDR2 are SGHDT and YYEEEE. V was clipped by 4 bases and J by 15 bases, with 20 bases between them. Here the CDR3 reads CASSPRAGALVLHF. The CDR3 coding sequence is TGTGCCAGCAGCCCGAGGGCAGGGGCCTTAGTCCTCCACTTT.

The chain is built from TRBV5-6 and TRBJ2-7, with 7 nucleotides matching TRBD2. The CDR3 spans 15 residues. Germline CDR1 is SGHDT and CDR2 is YYEEEE. With V trimmed by 5 bases and J by 5 bases, 13 bases remained unmatched. The CDR3 here is CASSPPGGGGHEQYF. The CDR3 DNA reads TGTGCCAGCAGTCCCCCGGGCGGGGGTGGCCACGAGCAGTACTTC.

The V gene is TRBV5-1, the J gene TRBJ1-1; D is unclear. This CDR3 has 12 amino acids. Between the trimmed V and J ends, which lost 4 bases and 10 bases, there was a span of 14 bases. Germline V gives CDR1 SGHRS, CDR2 YFSETQ. The CDR3 DNA reads as TGCGCCAGCAGCGAACCCGGGGAGACAGCTTTCTTT. It codes for CASSEPGETAFF.

V gene TRBV28 combines with J gene TRBJ1-1; D call uncertain. Trimming shortened V by 6 bases and J by 4 bases, and 15 bases separated the two germline ends. Per germline, CDR1 MDHEN and CDR2 SYDVKM. This CDR3 has 14 amino acids. The CDR3 nucleotides are TGTGCCAGCAGCCAGGTTTGGATGGGCACTGAAGCTTTCTTT. This encodes CASSQVWMGTEAFF. Drawing the rest from reference TRBV28 and TRBJ1-1, the complete variable domain is DVKVTQSSRYLVKRTGEKVFLECVQDMDHENMFWYRQDPGLGLRLIYFSYDVKMKEKGDIPEGYSVSREKKERFSLILESASTNQTSMYLCASSQVWMGTEAFFGQGTRLTVV.

This sequence joins TRBV28 and TRBJ1-2, with 7 bases matching TRBD1. The V gene's germline CDR1 is MDHEN and CDR2 SYDVKM. CDR3 size: 13 residues. Germline trimming cut 2 bases from V and 8 bases from J; bases unmatched to any gene: 5. DNA of the CDR3: TGTGCCAGCAGTTTAGACAGGGTCGAGGGCTACACCTTC. Residues: CASSLDRVEGYTF.